The 8 T cell receptor beta chains reported below all come from one sample, sequenced in a study of prognosis after radiotherapy for stage I lung cancer. Using two-round multiplex PCR, the authors amplified TCR beta CDR3 from genomic DNA. First-round PCR, the initial amplification, used primers specific to each TRBV and TRBJ gene. MiXCR, applied by TCRdb to the multiplex PCR reads, yields one record per CDR3 protein. The table records around 30,000 distinct CDR3 sequences, 34% of them present only once. The starting material was PBMCs, obtained before or after stereotactic body radiation therapy (not recorded which). The source of these receptors is a donor over 45 with non-small cell lung cancer.

This clonotype was counted at least ten times. The chain carries TRBV3-1 and TRBJ2-3, with TRBD2 identical over 7 bases. V lost 2 bases and J lost 1; bases outside the gene matches: 3. CDR1 is LGHDT and CDR2 is YNNKEL in the germline V gene (reference sequence). This CDR3 is 15 amino acids long. The CDR3: CASSQSGVGTDTQYF. CDR3 sequence (DNA): TGTGCCAGCAGCCAAAGCGGGGTAGGCACAGATACGCAGTATTTT.

This CDR3 reads CASSYDGNYGYTF. The CDR3 bases are TGTGCCAGCAGTTACGACGGGAACTATGGCTACACCTTC. The rearrangement joins TRBV6-5 to TRBJ1-2; D not certain. CDR1 and CDR2 from the germline V gene are MNHEY and SVGAGI. The CDR3 length is 13 residues. Trimming stripped 2 bases from V and 2 bases from J, with 6 bases between.

The gene calls are TRBV5-1 and TRBJ2-7, with D maybe TRBD2 (5 bases). The germline V gene encodes CDR1 SGHRS and CDR2 YFSETQ. The CDR3 is 13 amino acids. V was cut by 4 bases and J by 12 bases, with 20 bases left in between. CDR3 DNA: TGCGCCAGCAGCGCGGGCAGAACCAGAGGGTCGTACTTC. Its protein product is CASSAGRTRGSYF.

As concerns this clonotype: Since a far larger clone is one base different, this is likely a read error. This chain uses TRBV6-2 or TRBV6-3 with TRBJ1-2; TRBD1 might be the D (5 bases). V was cut by 5 bases and J by 3 bases, with 16 bases left in between. The length of the CDR3 is 15 residues. Germline loops: CDR1 MNHEY, CDR2 SVGEGT. The CDR3, as DNA: TGTGCCAGCAGTGAACGAGCCATGGGGGACTATGGCTACACCTTC. Protein sequence: CASSERAMGDYGYTF.

Points on this clonotype: Mismatch with germline at one junction end may stem from a read error. The rearrangement joins TRBV27 to TRBJ2-1; TRBD1 matches 7 bases. The CDR3 is 17 amino acids. Germline V gives CDR1 MNHEY, CDR2 SMNVEV (reference sequence). The CDR3 here is CASNPSASGQLDNEQFF. CDR3 in DNA: TGTGCCAGCAATCCATCCGCCTCGGGACAGCTAGACAACGAGCAGTTCTTC.

This clonotype showed up many times. The rearrangement joins TRBV29-1 to TRBJ1-1, with D perhaps TRBD1 (5 bases). CDR1 SQVTM and CDR2 ANQGSEA come from the germline V gene. Trimming took off 1 base at V and 6 bases at J, with 9 bases between the two ends. The CDR3 has 12 residues. The CDR3 spells CSVEAGRAEAFF. The CDR3 DNA follows: TGCAGCGTTGAAGCAGGGCGGGCTGAAGCTTTCTTT.

The sample holds one count of this clonotype. The chain combines TRBV9 with TRBJ1-3; D is unclear. There are 14 residues in the CDR3. Germline V gene data show CDR1 as SGDLS and CDR2 as YYNGEE. Trimming removed 7 bases from V and 6 bases from J, with 17 bases in between. CDR3 in amino acids: CASGDPSAANTIYF. The CDR3 DNA reads TGTGCCAGCGGAGATCCGAGTGCTGCAAACACCATATATTTT.

This chain joins TRBV5-1 and TRBJ1-1; D possibly corresponds to TRBD1 (5 bases). The length of the CDR3 is 14 residues. Germline V gives CDR1 SGHRS, CDR2 YFSETQ. The V and J ends lost 4 bases and 2 bases respectively, with 12 bases between them. The CDR3 DNA reads as TGCGCCAGCAGCCCCCTCCAGGGCAACACTGAAGCTTTCTTT. It translates to CASSPLQGNTEAFF.